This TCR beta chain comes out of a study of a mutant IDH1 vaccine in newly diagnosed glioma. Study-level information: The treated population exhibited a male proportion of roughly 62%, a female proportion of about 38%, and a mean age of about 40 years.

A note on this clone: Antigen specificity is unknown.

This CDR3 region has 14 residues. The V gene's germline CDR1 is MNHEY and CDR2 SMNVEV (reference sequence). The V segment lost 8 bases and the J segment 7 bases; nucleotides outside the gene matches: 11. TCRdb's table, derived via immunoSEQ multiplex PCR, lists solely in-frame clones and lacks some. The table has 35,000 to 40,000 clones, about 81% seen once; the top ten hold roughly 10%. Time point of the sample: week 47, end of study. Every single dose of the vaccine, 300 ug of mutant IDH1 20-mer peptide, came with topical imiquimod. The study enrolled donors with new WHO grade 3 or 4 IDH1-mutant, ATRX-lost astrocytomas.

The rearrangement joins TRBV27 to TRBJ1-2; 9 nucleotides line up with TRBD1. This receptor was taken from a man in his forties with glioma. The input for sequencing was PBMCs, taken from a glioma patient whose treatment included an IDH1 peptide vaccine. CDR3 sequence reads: CASRDREGLGGYTF. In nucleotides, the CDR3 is TGTGCCAGCCGGGACAGGGAGGGTCTAGGTGGCTACACCTTC.